The present TCR beta chain was sequenced within a study of a mutant IDH1 vaccine in newly diagnosed glioma. Study as a whole: The earlier regimen, radiotherapy, temozolomide, or both, was most often both. Whole-study findings and limits: Pseudoprogression looked unconnected to shifts in top peripheral T cell clonotypes. Around 92% of patients showed vaccine-induced immune responses across multiple MHC alleles.

Trimming cost V 4 bases and J 2 bases; bases outside gene matches: 8. CDR1 is SGHTA, CDR2 FQGNSA, per germline. The CDR3 loop spans 16 amino acids. Time point indicated: week 47, end of study. Doses of 300 ug of mutant IDH1 20-mer peptide were given with topical imiquimod. At weeks 1, 3, 5, 7, 11, 15, 19 and 23, patients received a vaccination, eight in all. This table comes from immunoSEQ multiplex PCR, and its TCRdb copy is limited to in-frame clones, with some not included. The table lists over 45,000 clones, roughly 80% of them singletons. Of note for this clone: As yet, its antigen is unknown.

Here the sequenced sample was PBMCs, taken from a glioma patient whose treatment included an IDH1 peptide vaccine. The chain uses TRBV7-2 and TRBJ1-5, with 7 nucleotides matching TRBD1. This sequence originates from a man over 45 with glioma. CDR3 amino acids: CASSSRQGEGNQPQHF. The CDR3 DNA reads TGTGCCAGCAGCTCCCGACAGGGAGAGGGCAATCAGCCCCAGCATTTT.